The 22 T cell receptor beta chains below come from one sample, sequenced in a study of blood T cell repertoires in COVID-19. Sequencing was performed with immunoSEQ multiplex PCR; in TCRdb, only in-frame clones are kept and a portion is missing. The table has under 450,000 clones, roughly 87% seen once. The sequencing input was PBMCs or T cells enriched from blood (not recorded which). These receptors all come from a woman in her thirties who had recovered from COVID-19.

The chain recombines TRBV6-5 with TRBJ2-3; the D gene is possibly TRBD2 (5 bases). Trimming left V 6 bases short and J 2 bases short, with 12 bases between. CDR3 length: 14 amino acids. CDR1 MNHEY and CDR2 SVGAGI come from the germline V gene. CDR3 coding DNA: TGTGCCAGCAGACTAGACACTAACACAGATACGCAGTATTTT. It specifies CASRLDTNTDTQYF.

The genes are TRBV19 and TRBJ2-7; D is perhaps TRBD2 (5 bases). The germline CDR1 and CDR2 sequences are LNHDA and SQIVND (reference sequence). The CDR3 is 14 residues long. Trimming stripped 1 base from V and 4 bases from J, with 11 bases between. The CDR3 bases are TGTGCCAGTAGTATAGCCGGCAGAGGGTACGAGCAGTACTTC. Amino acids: CASSIAGRGYEQYF.

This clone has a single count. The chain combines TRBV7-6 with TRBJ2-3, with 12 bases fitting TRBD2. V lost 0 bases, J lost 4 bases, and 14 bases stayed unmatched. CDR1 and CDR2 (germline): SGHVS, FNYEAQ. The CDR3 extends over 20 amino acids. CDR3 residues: CASSLACLAGGPSCADTQYF. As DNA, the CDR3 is TGTGCCAGCAGCTTAGCATGTCTAGCGGGAGGGCCTTCCTGCGCAGATACGCAGTATTTT.

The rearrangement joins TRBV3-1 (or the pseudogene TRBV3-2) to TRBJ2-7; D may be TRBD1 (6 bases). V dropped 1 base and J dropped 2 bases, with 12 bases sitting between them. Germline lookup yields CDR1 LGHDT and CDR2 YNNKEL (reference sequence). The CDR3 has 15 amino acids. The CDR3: CASSQGQGHPYEQYF. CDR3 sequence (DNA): TGTGCCAGCAGCCAAGGGCAGGGACACCCCTACGAGCAGTACTTC.

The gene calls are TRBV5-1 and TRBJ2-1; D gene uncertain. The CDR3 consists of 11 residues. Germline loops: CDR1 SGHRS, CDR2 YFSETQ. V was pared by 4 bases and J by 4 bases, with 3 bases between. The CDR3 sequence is CASSAYNEQFF. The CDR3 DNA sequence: TGCGCCAGCAGCGCGTACAATGAGCAGTTCTTC.

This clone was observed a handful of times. The CDR3 region has the DNA TGCGCCAGCAGCACCTCGACTGGCGGTTCCTACAATGAGCAGTTCTTC. Residues: CASSTSTGGSYNEQFF. The chain has TRBV5-1 and TRBJ2-1; D not resolved. The ends were cut back, 4 bases at V and 1 base at J, with 15 bases in the middle. Germline V gives CDR1 SGHRS, CDR2 YFSETQ. The CDR3 totals 16 residues.

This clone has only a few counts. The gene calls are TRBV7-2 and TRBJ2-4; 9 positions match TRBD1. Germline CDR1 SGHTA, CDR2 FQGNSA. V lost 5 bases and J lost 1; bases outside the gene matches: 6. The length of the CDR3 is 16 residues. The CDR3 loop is CASSPGQGKAKNIQYF. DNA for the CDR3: TGTGCCAGCAGCCCCGGACAGGGGAAGGCCAAAAACATTCAGTACTTC.

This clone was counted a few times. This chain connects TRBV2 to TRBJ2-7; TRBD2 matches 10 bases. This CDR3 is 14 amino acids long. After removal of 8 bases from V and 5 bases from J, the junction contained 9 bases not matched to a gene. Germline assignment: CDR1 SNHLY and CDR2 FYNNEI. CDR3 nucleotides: TGTGCCAGCTTAGGTAGCGGGAGGTTTAACGAGCAGTACTTC. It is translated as CASLGSGRFNEQYF.

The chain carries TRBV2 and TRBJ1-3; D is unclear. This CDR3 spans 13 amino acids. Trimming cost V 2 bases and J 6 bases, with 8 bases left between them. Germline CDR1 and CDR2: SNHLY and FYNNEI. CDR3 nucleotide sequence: TGTGCCAGCAGTGAATCTCCGTTAAACACCATATATTTT. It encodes CASSESPLNTIYF.

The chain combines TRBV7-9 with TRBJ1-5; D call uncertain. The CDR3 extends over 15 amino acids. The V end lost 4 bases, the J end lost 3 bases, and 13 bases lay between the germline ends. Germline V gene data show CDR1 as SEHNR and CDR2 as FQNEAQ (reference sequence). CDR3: CASSSSGPPNQPQHF. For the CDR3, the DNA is TGTGCCAGCAGCTCCTCGGGTCCCCCCAATCAGCCCCAGCATTTT.

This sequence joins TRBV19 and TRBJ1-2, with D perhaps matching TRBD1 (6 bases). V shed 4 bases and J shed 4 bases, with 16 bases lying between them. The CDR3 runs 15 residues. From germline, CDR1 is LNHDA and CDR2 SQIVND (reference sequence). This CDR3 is CASSTPGHEIYGYTF. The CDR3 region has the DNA TGTGCCAGTAGTACGCCGGGACACGAAATCTATGGCTACACCTTC. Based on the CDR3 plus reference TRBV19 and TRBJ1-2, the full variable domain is DGGITQSPKYLFRKEGQNVTLSCEQNLNHDAMYWYRQDPGQGLRLIYYSQIVNDFQKGDIAEGYSVSREKKESFPLTVTSAQKNPTAFYLCASSTPGHEIYGYTFGSGTRLTVV.

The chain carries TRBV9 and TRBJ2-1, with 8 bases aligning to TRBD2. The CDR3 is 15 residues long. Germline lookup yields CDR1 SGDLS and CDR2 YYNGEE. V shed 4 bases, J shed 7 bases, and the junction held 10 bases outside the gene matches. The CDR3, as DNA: TGTGCCAGCAGCCCCGGGGGGGGCTTACGTAATGAGCAGTTCTTC. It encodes CASSPGGGLRNEQFF.

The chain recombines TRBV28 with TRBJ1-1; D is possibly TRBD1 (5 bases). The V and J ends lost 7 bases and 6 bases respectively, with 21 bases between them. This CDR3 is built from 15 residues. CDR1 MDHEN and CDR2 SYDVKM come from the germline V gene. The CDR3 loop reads CASTSLTAWTSEAFF. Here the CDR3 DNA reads TGTGCCAGCACCTCTCTGACAGCCTGGACGTCTGAAGCTTTCTTT.

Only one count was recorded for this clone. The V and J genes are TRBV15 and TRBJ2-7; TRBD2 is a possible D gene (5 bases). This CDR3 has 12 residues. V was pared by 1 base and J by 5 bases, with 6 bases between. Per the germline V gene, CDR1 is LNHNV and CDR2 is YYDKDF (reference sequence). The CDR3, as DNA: TGTGCCACCAGCAGAGCCGGGGACGAGCAGTACTTC. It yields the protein CATSRAGDEQYF.

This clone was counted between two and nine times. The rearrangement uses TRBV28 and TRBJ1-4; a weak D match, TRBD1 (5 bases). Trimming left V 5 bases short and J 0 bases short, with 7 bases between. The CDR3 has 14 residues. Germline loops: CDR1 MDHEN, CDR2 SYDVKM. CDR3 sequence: CASSPGSTNEKLFF. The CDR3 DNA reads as TGTGCCAGCAGTCCAGGGTCAACTAATGAAAAACTGTTTTTT. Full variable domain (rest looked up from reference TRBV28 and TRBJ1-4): DVKVTQSSRYLVKRTGEKVFLECVQDMDHENMFWYRQDPGLGLRLIYFSYDVKMKEKGDIPEGYSVSREKKERFSLILESASTNQTSMYLCASSPGSTNEKLFFGSGTQLSVL.

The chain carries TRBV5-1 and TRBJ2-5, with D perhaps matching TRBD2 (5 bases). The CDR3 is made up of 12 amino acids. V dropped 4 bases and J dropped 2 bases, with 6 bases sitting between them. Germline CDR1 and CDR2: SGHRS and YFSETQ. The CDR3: CASSPGQETQYF. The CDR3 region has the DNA TGCGCCAGCAGCCCGGGACAAGAGACCCAGTACTTC.

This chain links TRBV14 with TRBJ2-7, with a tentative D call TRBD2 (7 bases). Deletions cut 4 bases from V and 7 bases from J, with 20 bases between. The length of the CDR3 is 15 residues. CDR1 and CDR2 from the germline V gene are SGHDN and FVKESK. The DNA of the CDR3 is TGTGCCAGCAGCCTCACGGGGGCCAGCGGGGAAGAGCAGTACTTC. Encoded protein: CASSLTGASGEEQYF.

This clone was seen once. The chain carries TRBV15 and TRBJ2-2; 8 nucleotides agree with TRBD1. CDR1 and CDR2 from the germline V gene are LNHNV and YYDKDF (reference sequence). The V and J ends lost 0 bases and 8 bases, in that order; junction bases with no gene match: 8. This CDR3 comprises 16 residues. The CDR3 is CATSRDRGPPGGELFF. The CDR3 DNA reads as TGTGCCACCAGCAGAGACAGGGGGCCGCCGGGTGGGGAGCTGTTTTTT.

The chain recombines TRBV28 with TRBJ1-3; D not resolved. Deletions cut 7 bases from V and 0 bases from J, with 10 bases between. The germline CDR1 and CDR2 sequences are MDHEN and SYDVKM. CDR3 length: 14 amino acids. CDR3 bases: TGTGCCAGCACCACGGGTGGCTCTGGAAACACCATATATTTT. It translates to CASTTGGSGNTIYF. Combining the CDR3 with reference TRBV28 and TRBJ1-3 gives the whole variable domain DVKVTQSSRYLVKRTGEKVFLECVQDMDHENMFWYRQDPGLGLRLIYFSYDVKMKEKGDIPEGYSVSREKKERFSLILESASTNQTSMYLCASTTGGSGNTIYFGEGSWLTVV.

The CDR3 region has the DNA TGTGCCAGCAGTACGACAGGGGCGAACACTGAAGCTTTCTTT. This encodes CASSTTGANTEAFF. J is TRBJ1-1 and V is TRBV28, with 8 nucleotides matching TRBD1. The V gene end was trimmed by 5 bases and the J gene end by 1 base; junction bases not matched to a gene: 3. The CDR3 is 14 amino acids. The germline gives CDR1 MDHEN, CDR2 SYDVKM.

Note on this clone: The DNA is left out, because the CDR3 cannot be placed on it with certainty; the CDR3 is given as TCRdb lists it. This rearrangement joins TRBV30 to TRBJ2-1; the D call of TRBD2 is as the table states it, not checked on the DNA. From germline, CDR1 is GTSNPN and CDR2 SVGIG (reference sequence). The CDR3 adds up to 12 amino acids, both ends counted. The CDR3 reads CAWGEGSALKFF.

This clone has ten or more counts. CDR3 DNA: TGTGCCAGCAGTGAGGCGGATAGCAATCAGCCCCAGCATTTT. This translates into CASSEADSNQPQHF. This rearrangement joins TRBV6-4 to TRBJ1-5; no reliable D call. Trimming took 3 bases from V and 0 from J, leaving 6 bases between them. The CDR3 contains 14 residues. Per the germline V gene, CDR1 is MRHNA and CDR2 is SNTAGT.